This T cell receptor (beta chain) is from a study of T cells in Graves' hyperthyroidism and ophthalmopathy. Whole-study results and caveats: Blood also contained most expanded thyroid clonotypes above 0.001. Ophthalmopathy and stable hyperthyroidism were separated by a 13 V-J model.

Graves' hyperthyroidism qualified as stable when ophthalmopathy did not progress within 18 months. It was uncontrolled infection, other autoimmune disease, pregnancy or lactation that excluded patients. The V gene's germline CDR1 is SGHAT and CDR2 FQNNGV. CDR3 length equals 15 residues. For this clonotype: Antigen specificity is unknown. Being one base from a much bigger clone, this may be a read error.

RNA transcripts served as the template for amplifying TCR beta CDR3 regions. TCR CDR3 regions were first amplified by RT-PCR with HTBI primers. TCRdb re-analysed the multiplex PCR reads in MiXCR, keeping a single row per CDR3 protein. The sample shows 800,000 or so distinct CDR3 sequences, 35% to 45% of them seen only once. Specimen: blood. The source of this sequence is a man aged 18 to 30 with Graves' hyperthyroidism. The chain is built from TRBV11-2 and TRBJ2-5; 8 bases agree with TRBD2. The CDR3 loop reads CVSSLSGSVKETQYF. CDR3 in DNA: TGTGTCAGCAGCTTGAGCGGGAGTGTAAAAGAGACCCAGTACTTC.